Below, one TCR beta chain is given with its context. The specificity of this receptor is unknown. Per-base quality was not reported, and no clone a single base away is much larger than it. This specimen comes from a study of T cell changes during pregnancy in multiple sclerosis (dated by TCRdb to between 2019 and 2020). Notes on the research overall: In women with multiple sclerosis, the researchers looked at how the T cell repertoire shifted as pregnancy progressed.

The CDR1 and CDR2 encoded by the germline V gene are SNHLY and FYNNEI. The germline V end is reduced by 3 bases and the J end by 4 bases; junction bases left unmatched: 5. The CDR3 has 14 amino acids, counting the end cysteine and phenylalanine. This entry keeps only the CDR3 DNA: 42 bases, framed from base 1. Library prep was done by the immunoSEQ multiplex PCR assay. The source is immuneACCESS, and TCRdb retained only in-frame sequences with V and J called. Part of the clones is not carried over; for the studies checked, unresolved V genes explain less than half of this, and the remainder is unexplained. The sample has about 40,000 clones on record, roughly nine tenths of them singletons. The ten biggest clones cover roughly 1.2% of the sample.

The sequence came from a female donor with multiple sclerosis, enrolled in a pregnancy study. The specimen was peripheral blood, collected before pregnancy. The chain couples TRBV2 to TRBJ1-1; 7 of the junction bases match TRBD1. The CDR3: CASSDRQGPTEAFF. The DNA sequence is given as TGTGCCAGCAGTGATAGACAGGGTCCCACTGAAGCTTTCTTT.